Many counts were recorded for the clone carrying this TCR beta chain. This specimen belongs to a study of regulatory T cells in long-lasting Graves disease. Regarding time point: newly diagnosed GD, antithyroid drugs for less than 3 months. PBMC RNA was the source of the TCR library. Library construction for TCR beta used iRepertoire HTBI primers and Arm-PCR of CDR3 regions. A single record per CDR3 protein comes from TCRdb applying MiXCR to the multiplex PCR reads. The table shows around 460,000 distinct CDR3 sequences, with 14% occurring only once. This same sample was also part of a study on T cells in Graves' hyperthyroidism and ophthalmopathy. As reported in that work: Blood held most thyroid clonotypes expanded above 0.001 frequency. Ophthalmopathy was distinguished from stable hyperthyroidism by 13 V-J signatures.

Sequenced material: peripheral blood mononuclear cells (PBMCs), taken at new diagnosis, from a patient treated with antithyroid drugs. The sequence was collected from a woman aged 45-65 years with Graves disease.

The CDR3 DNA is TGTGCCAGCAGACGGGGGACTAGCGGGGGACGCTCCTACAATGAGCAGTTCTTC. Its translation is CASRRGTSGGRSYNEQFF. The chain carries TRBV6-1 and TRBJ2-1, with 14 nucleotides matching TRBD2. J lost 0 bases, V lost 6 bases, and 7 bases had no gene match. The germline V gene encodes CDR1 MNHNS and CDR2 SASEGT. The CDR3 is 18 amino acids.